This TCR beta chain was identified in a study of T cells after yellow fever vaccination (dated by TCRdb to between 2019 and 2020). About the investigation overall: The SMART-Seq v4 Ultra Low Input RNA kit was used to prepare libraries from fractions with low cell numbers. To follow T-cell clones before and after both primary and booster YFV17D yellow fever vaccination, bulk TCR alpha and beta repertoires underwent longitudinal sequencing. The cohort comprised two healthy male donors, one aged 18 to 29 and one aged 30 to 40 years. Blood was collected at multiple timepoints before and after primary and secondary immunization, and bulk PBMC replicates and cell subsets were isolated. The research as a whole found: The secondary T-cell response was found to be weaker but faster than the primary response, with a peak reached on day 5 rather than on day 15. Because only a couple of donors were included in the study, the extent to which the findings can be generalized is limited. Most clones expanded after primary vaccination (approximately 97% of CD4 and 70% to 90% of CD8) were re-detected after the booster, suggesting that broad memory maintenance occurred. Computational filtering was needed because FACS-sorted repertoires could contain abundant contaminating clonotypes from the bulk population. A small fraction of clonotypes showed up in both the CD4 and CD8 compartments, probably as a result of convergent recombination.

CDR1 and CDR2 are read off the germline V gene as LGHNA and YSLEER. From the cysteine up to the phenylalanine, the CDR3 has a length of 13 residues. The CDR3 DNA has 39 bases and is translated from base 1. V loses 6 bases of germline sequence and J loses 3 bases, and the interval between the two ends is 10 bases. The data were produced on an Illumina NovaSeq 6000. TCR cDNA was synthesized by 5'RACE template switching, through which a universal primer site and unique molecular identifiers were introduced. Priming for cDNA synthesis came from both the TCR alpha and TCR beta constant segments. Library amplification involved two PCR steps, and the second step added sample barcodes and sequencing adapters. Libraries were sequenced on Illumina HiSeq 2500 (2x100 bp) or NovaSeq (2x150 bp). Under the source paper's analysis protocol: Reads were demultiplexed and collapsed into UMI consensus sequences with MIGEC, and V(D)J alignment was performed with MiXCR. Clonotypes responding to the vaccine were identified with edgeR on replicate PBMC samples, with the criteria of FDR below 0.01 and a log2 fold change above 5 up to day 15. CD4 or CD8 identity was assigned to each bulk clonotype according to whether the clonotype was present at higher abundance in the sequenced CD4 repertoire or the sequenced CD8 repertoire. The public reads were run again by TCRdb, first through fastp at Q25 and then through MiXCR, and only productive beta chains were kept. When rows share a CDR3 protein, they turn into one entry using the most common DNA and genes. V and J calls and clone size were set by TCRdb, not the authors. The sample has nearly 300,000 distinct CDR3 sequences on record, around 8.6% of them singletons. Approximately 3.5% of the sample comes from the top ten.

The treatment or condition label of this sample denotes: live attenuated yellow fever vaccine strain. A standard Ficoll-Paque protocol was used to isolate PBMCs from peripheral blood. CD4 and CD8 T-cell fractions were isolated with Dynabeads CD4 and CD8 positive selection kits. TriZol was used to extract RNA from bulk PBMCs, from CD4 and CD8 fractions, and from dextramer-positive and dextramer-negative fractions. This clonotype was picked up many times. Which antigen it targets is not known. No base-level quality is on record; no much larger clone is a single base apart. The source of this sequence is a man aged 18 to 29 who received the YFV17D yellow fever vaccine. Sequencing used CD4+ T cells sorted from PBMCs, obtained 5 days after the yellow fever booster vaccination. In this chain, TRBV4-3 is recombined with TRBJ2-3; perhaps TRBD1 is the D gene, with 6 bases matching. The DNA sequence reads TGCGCCAGCAGGAATACAGGGACAGATACGCAGTATTTT. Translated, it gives CASRNTGTDTQYF.